The rows below give T cell receptor beta chains drawn from one sample of a study of T cell responses to AZD1222 COVID-19 vaccine. Sequencing used immunoSEQ multiplex PCR; TCRdb keeps in-frame clones, though not all of them. The table includes more than 140,000 clones, around 91% detected once. This specimen consisted of peripheral blood, obtained on day 0 of AZD1222 vaccination. The source of these receptors is an adult in good health. Each CDR3 is given with its conserved first and last residue. A D gene is named only where the DNA matches it firmly. Only part of the rows carry a size: once, few, many, or a class if the clone is expanded.

>TRBV3-1/TRBV3-2|-|-|TRBJ1-1
CASSPWGTEAFF
TGTGCCAGCAGCCCGTGGGGCACTGAAGCTTTCTTT
>TRBV14|TRBD2|once|TRBJ2-2
CASKKTSGNTGELFF
TGTGCCAGCAAGAAGACTAGCGGTAACACCGGGGAGCTGTTTTTT
>TRBV9|TRBD2|-|TRBJ2-7
CASGAGGAYEQYF
TGTGCCAGCGGTGCGGGAGGGGCCTACGAGCAGTACTTC
>TRBV18|-|-|TRBJ2-2
CASSPQFRGGELFF
TGTGCCAGCTCACCACAGTTCAGGGGCGGGGAGCTGTTTTTT
>TRBV29-1|-|-|TRBJ2-3
CSVAGLPTSTDTQYF
TGCAGCGTTGCGGGCCTCCCCACTAGCACAGATACGCAGTATTTT
>TRBV7-2|-|-|TRBJ2-1
CASSLIGWGEQFF
TGTGCCAGCAGCCTAATAGGATGGGGTGAGCAGTTCTTC
>TRBV5-1|TRBD1|-|TRBJ1-2
CASSFGNRGLNYGYTF
TGCGCCAGCAGCTTTGGAAACAGGGGGCTCAACTATGGCTACACCTTC
>TRBV27|-|once|TRBJ2-7
CASSLRSGGEQYF
TGTGCCAGCAGTTTACGGAGCGGTGGCGAGCAGTACTTC
>TRBV7-2|TRBD2|few|TRBJ2-3
CASSLSSGRATDTQYF
TGTGCCAGCAGCTTATCTAGCGGGAGGGCCACAGATACGCAGTATTTT
>TRBV9|-|-|TRBJ1-3
CASSVGEGFSSGNTIYF
TGTGCCAGCAGCGTAGGTGAAGGCTTCTCCTCTGGAAACACCATATATTTT
>TRBV5-1|-|-|TRBJ1-2
CASSLAAGSGYTF
TGCGCCAGCAGCTTGGCGGCAGGAAGTGGCTACACCTTC
>TRBV19|-|once|TRBJ1-5
CASTPTGPNQPQHF
TGTGCCAGTACCCCCACAGGGCCCAATCAGCCCCAGCATTTT
>TRBV19|TRBD1|few|TRBJ1-4
CASRDRGYGEKLFF
TGTGCCAGTAGGGACAGGGGATATGGTGAAAAACTGTTTTTT
>TRBV19|TRBD2|-|TRBJ2-7
CASSPRAGGYEQYF
TGTGCCAGTAGTCCTAGAGCGGGAGGCTACGAGCAGTACTTC
>TRBV4-2|TRBD2|-|TRBJ2-5
CASSQGTSGRAVETQYF
TGTGCCAGCAGCCAAGGTACAAGCGGGAGGGCCGTGGAGACCCAGTACTTC
>TRBV5-6|-|-|TRBJ2-5
CASSLVGSGQETQYF
TGTGCCAGCAGCTTGGTGGGGTCCGGTCAGGAGACCCAGTACTTC
>TRBV7-9|-|-|TRBJ1-3
CASSKGRASGNTIYF
TGTGCCAGCAGTAAGGGACGGGCCTCTGGAAACACCATATATTTT
>TRBV5-8|-|-|TRBJ2-6
CASSFERGANVLTF
TGTGCCAGCAGCTTCGAACGTGGGGCCAACGTCCTGACTTTC
>TRBV27|TRBD1|-|TRBJ2-7
CASSLYYRGRDEQYF
TGTGCCAGCAGTTTATACTACAGGGGACGGGACGAGCAGTACTTC
>TRBV7-2|TRBD2|few|TRBJ2-1
CASSLWTSGSTHTHNEQFF
TGTGCCAGCAGCTTATGGACTAGCGGTTCCACACACACACACAATGAGCAGTTCTTC
>TRBV28|-|-|TRBJ2-7
CASSFQNPWAEGKFHYEQYF
TGTGCCAGCAGTTTCCAAAACCCATGGGCAGAAGGAAAGTTTCACTACGAGCAGTACTTC
>TRBV28|-|-|TRBJ1-4
CASSPPGDANEKLFF
TGTGCCAGCAGTCCCCCGGGGGATGCTAATGAAAAACTGTTTTTT
>TRBV7-2|-|-|TRBJ1-1
CASSLLGAGNTEAFF
TGTGCCAGCAGCTTACTAGGAGCGGGGAACACTGAAGCTTTCTTT
>TRBV7-2|-|-|TRBJ2-5
CASSLTFRGRGETQYF
TGTGCCAGCAGCTTAACGTTCAGGGGCCGGGGGGAGACCCAGTACTTC
>TRBV6-1|TRBD2|-|TRBJ2-3
CASSGGGLAGVADTQYF
TGTGCCAGCAGTGGGGGGGGACTAGCGGGAGTTGCAGATACGCAGTATTTT
>TRBV19|TRBD2|-|TRBJ2-3
CASRTSASTDTQYF
TGTGCCAGTCGGACTAGCGCTAGCACAGATACGCAGTATTTT
>TRBV5-1|TRBD2|once|TRBJ2-3
CASSIGLATDTQYF
TGCGCCAGCAGCATCGGACTAGCGACAGATACGCAGTATTTT
>TRBV19|TRBD2|-|TRBJ2-7
CASRGLGTNLPEREQYF
TGTGCCAGTAGGGGGTTGGGGACTAACTTACCGGAGCGGGAGCAGTACTTC
>TRBV29-1|TRBD2|-|TRBJ2-2
CSAAHINLAGEPGELFF
TGCAGCGCAGCTCATATCAACCTAGCGGGAGAACCCGGGGAGCTGTTTTTT
>TRBV19|-|-|TRBJ2-2
CASSYTGELFF
TGTGCCAGTTCATACACCGGGGAGCTGTTTTTT
>TRBV30|-|-|TRBJ1-6
CAWSVRGWDSPLHF
TGTGCCTGGAGTGTACGAGGGTGGGATTCACCCCTCCACTTT
>TRBV27|TRBD2|-|TRBJ2-2
CASSPASGPYTGELFF
TGTGCCAGCAGTCCTGCTAGCGGACCCTACACCGGGGAGCTGTTTTTT
>TRBV5-1|-|-|TRBJ1-4
CASTPGSGTHNEKLFF
TGCGCCAGCACTCCAGGCTCCGGGACACATAATGAAAAACTGTTTTTT